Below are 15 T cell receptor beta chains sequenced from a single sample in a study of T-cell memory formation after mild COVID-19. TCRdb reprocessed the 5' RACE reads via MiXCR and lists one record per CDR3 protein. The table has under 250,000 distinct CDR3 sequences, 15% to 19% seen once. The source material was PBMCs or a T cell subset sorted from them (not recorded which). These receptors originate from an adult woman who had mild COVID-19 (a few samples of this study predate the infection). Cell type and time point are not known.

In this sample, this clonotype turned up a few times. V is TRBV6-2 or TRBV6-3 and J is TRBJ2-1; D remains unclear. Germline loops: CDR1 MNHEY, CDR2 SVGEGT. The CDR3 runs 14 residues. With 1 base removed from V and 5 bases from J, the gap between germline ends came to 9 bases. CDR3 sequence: CASSYFSSNNEQFF. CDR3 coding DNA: TGTGCCAGCAGTTACTTCTCCTCAAACAATGAGCAGTTCTTC.

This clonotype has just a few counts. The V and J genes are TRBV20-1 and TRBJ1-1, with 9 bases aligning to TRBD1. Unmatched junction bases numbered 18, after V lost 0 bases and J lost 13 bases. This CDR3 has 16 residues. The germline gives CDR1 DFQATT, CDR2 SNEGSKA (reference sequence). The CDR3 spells CSARDLPGTGITVGFF. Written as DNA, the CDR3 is TGCAGTGCTAGAGATCTTCCCGGGACAGGGATCACCGTGGGTTTCTTT.

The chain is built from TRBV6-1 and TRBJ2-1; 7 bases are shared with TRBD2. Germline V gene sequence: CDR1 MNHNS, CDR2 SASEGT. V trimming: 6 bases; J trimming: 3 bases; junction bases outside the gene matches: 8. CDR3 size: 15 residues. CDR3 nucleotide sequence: TGTGCCAGCAGAGCACAAGCGGGGTTCTACAATGAGCAGTTCTTC. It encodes CASRAQAGFYNEQFF.

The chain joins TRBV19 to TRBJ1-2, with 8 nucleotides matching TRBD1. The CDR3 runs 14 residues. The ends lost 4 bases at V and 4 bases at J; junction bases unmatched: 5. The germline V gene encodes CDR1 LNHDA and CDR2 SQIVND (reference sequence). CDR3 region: CASSTAGTGYGYTF. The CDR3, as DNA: TGTGCCAGTAGTACCGCCGGGACAGGCTATGGCTACACCTTC.

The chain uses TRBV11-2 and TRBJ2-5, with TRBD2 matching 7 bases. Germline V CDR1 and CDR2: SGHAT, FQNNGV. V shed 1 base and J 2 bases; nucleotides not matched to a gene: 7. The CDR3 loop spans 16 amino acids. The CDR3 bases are TGTGCCAGCAGCTTAGGGGAGGGAGGCAGACAAGAGACCCAGTACTTC. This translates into CASSLGEGGRQETQYF.

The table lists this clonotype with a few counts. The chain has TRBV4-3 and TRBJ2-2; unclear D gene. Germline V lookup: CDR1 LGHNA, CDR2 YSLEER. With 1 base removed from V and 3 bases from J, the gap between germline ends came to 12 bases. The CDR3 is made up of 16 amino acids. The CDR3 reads CASSQVYGRYTGELFF. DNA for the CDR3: TGCGCCAGCAGCCAAGTTTACGGACGATACACCGGGGAGCTGTTTTTT.

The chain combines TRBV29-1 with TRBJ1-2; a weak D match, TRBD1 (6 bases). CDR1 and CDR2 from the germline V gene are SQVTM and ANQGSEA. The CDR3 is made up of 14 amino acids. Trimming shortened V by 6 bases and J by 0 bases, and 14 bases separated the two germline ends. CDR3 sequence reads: CSVDRQETNYGYTF. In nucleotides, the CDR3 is TGCAGCGTAGATAGACAGGAAACTAACTATGGCTACACCTTC. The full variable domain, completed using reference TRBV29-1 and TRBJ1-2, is SAVISQKPSRDICQRGTSLTIQCQVDSQVTMMFWYRQQPGQSLTLIATANQGSEATYESGFVIDKFPISRPNLTFSTLTVSNMSPEDSSIYLCSVDRQETNYGYTFGSGTRLTVV.

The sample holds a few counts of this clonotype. CDR3 nucleotides: TGCGCCAGCAGCTTGGTCGGGGATGGGAACACTGAAGCTTTCTTT. It encodes CASSLVGDGNTEAFF. V and J are TRBV5-1 and TRBJ1-1, with no clear D. The CDR3 sequence is 15 residues long. V was cut by 0 bases and J by 1 base, with 10 bases left in between. Germline V gives CDR1 SGHRS, CDR2 YFSETQ.

CDR3 coding DNA: TGTGCCAGCGGGACCCGAGCGCAGGGGGACTATGGCTACACCTTC. Translating gives CASGTRAQGDYGYTF. The chain carries TRBV11-3 and TRBJ1-2, with 7 bases matching TRBD1. CDR3 length equals 15 residues. V lost 8 bases to trimming and J lost 3 bases; unmatched junction nucleotides: 12. CDR1 SGHNT and CDR2 YENEEA come from the germline V gene.

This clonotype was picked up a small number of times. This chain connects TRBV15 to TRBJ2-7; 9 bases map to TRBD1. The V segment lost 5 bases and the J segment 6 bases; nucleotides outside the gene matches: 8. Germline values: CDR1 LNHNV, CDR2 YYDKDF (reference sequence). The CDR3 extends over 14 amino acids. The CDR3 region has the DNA TGTGCCACCAGCTACGGACAGGGGCCGAGCGAGCAGTACTTC. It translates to CATSYGQGPSEQYF.

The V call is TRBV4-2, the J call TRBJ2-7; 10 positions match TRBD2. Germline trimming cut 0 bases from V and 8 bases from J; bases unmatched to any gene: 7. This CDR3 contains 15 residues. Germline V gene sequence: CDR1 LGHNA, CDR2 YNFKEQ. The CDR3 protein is CASSQDLAGELKQYF. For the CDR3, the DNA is TGTGCCAGCAGCCAAGATCTAGCGGGAGAGTTAAAGCAGTACTTC.

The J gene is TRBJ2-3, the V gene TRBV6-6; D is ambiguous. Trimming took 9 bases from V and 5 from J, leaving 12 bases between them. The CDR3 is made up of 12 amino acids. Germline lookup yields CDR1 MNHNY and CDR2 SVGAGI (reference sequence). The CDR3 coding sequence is TGTGCCAGTTCTGTCTCCGGAGATACGCAGTATTTT. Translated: CASSVSGDTQYF.

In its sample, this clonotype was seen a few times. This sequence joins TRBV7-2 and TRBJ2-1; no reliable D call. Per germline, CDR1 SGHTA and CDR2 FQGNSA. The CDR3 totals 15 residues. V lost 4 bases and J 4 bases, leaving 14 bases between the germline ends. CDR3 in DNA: TGTGCCAGCAGCTCAGCGTCCGTCTCTTACAATGAGCAGTTCTTC. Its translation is CASSSASVSYNEQFF.

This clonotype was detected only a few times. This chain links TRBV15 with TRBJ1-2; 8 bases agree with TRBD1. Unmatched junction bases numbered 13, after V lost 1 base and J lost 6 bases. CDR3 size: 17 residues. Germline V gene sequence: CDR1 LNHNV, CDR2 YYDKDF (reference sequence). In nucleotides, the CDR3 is TGTGCCACCAGCAGAGCTTTCGGGCGACAGGGGATTAATGGCTACACCTTC. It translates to CATSRAFGRQGINGYTF. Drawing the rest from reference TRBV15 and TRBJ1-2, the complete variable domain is DAMVIQNPRYQVTQFGKPVTLSCSQTLNHNVMYWYQQKSSQAPKLLFHYYDKDFNNEADTPDNFQSRRPNTSFCFLDIRSPGLGDTAMYLCATSRAFGRQGINGYTFGSGTRLTVV.

The CDR3 sequence: CANGQGETQYF. DNA for the CDR3: TGTGCCAATGGACAGGGCGAGACCCAGTACTTC. The chain couples TRBV10-3 to TRBJ2-5, with 8 bases that match TRBD1. This CDR3 spans 11 amino acids. Germline CDR1 ENHRY, CDR2 SYGVKD. The ends lost 10 bases at V and 5 bases at J; junction bases unmatched: 3.